Shown below are 9 T cell receptor beta chains from a single sample sequenced in a study of cytomegalovirus exposure and HLA in healthy donors. Generated by immunoSEQ multiplex PCR, the TCRdb table keeps only in-frame clones and is missing some. The sample shows under 200,000 clones, roughly nine tenths of them seen only once. The sample taken for sequencing was PBMCs. The receptors stem from a woman in her 30s in good health and CMV-seronegative.

This sequence joins TRBV9 and TRBJ2-3, with a weak D call TRBD2 (6 bases). The CDR3 loop spans 15 amino acids. CDR1 is SGDLS, CDR2 YYNGEE, per germline. With 2 bases removed from V and 0 bases from J, the gap between germline ends came to 10 bases. CDR3 region: CASSVIAASTDTQYF. DNA for the CDR3: TGTGCCAGCAGCGTTATAGCGGCCAGCACAGATACGCAGTATTTT.

The gene calls are TRBV28 and TRBJ2-7; tentative D call: TRBD2 (6 bases). The CDR3 is 15 amino acids. The germline gives CDR1 MDHEN, CDR2 SYDVKM. Trimming stripped 5 bases from V and 0 bases from J, with 14 bases between. Here the CDR3 DNA reads TGTGCCAGCAGTCCCCGGGACTGGAGCTCCTACGAGCAGTACTTC. This translates into CASSPRDWSSYEQYF.

Here the CDR3 reads CASSEDTVYGYTF. In nucleotides, the CDR3 is TGTGCCAGCAGCGAGGACACCGTCTATGGCTACACCTTC. The V gene is TRBV7-2, the J gene TRBJ1-2; D may be TRBD1 (5 bases). CDR3 length equals 13 residues. Trimming removed 5 bases at V and 4 bases at J, with 11 bases between. Germline V gene sequence: CDR1 SGHTA, CDR2 FQGNSA.

The CDR3 is CASSQEGTGRYEKLFF. The CDR3 bases are TGCGCCAGCAGCCAAGAGGGGACAGGGCGGTATGAAAAACTGTTTTTT. V gene TRBV4-3 combines with J gene TRBJ1-4; TRBD1 matches 9 bases. V shed 0 bases, J shed 6 bases, and the junction held 5 bases outside the gene matches. Per germline, CDR1 LGHNA and CDR2 YSLEER. The CDR3 is 16 residues long.

The chain is built from TRBV18 and TRBJ1-4; tentatively, D is TRBD1 (5 bases). The germline V gene has CDR1 KGHSH and CDR2 LQKENI. V was cut by 3 bases and J by 4 bases, with 9 bases left in between. The CDR3 spans 14 residues. The CDR3 coding sequence is TGTGCCAGCTCACCGGGACGGAGTAATGAAAAACTGTTTTTT. It translates to CASSPGRSNEKLFF.

The chain recombines TRBV4-3 with TRBJ1-2; perhaps TRBD1 as D (6 bases). V was shortened by 6 bases and J by 4 bases, with 15 bases between the two germline ends. Germline V CDR1 and CDR2: LGHNA, YSLEER. The CDR3 runs to 14 residues. This CDR3 reads CASSKGGPAYGYTF. Here the CDR3 DNA reads TGCGCCAGCAGTAAGGGGGGACCCGCCTATGGCTACACCTTC.

This clone was recorded a few times. The V gene is TRBV5-1, the J gene TRBJ2-3, with no clear D. CDR1 is SGHRS, CDR2 YFSETQ, per germline. The CDR3 is made up of 15 amino acids. Between the trimmed V and J ends, which lost 4 bases and 0 bases, there was a span of 12 bases. CDR3 bases: TGCGCCAGCAGCCCCGACGGCACTAGCACAGATACGCAGTATTTT. This codes for CASSPDGTSTDTQYF.

The rearrangement uses TRBV27 and TRBJ2-3; D possibly corresponds to TRBD2 (5 bases). The germline V and J ends were trimmed by 5 bases and 3 bases, with 12 bases remaining between them. CDR1 is MNHEY, CDR2 SMNVEV, per germline (reference sequence). CDR3 length: 14 residues. Here the CDR3 reads CASSKWEKTDTQYF. CDR3 nucleotides: TGTGCCAGCAGTAAATGGGAGAAGACAGATACGCAGTATTTT.

J is TRBJ1-2 and V is TRBV5-1; TRBD1 is a possible D gene (6 bases). CDR1 SGHRS and CDR2 YFSETQ come from the germline V gene. The V and J ends lost 8 bases and 5 bases respectively, with 19 bases between them. The CDR3 sequence is 14 residues long. CDR3 bases: TGCGCCAGTACTGACAGGTCGACGAGTTATGGCTACACCTTC. This gives the protein CASTDRSTSYGYTF. Based on the CDR3 plus reference TRBV5-1 and TRBJ1-2, the full variable domain is KAGVTQTPRYLIKTRGQQVTLSCSPISGHRSVSWYQQTPGQGLQFLFEYFSETQRNKGNFPGRFSGRQFSNSRSEMNVSTLELGDSALYLCASTDRSTSYGYTFGSGTRLTVV.